Listed below are T cell receptor beta chains from one sample, sequenced in a study of blood T cells in healthy people across ages. TCRdb re-called the 5' RACE reads through MiXCR, storing one row per CDR3 protein. The sample records 1 million to 1.2 million distinct CDR3 sequences, roughly two fifths being singletons. The sample comprised blood. Receptors originate from a young man in good health. Both conserved end residues are trimmed from each CDR3. The D gene is left open where the match is weak.

j_call d_call v_call cdr3_aa
TRBJ2-3 TRBD2 TRBV5-1 ASSGVAGVADTQY
TRBJ2-1 . TRBV5-1 ASSLEGLPYNEQF
TRBJ2-3 . TRBV6-5 ATITGAQGRQY
TRBJ1-1 . TRBV9 ASSVGTVDTEAF
TRBJ1-2 . TRBV4-1 ASSQTEQNYGYT
TRBJ1-1 . TRBV25-1 ASRERRDTEAF
TRBJ1-5 . TRBV6-2/TRBV6-3 ASNLGGVPVGNQPQH
TRBJ2-3 . TRBV12-3/TRBV12-4 ASRKDRSTDTQY
TRBJ2-3 TRBD2 TRBV10-3 SIRDYQRDTQY
TRBJ2-1 TRBD1 TRBV20-1 SAYRGSSYNEQF
TRBJ2-7 TRBD2 TRBV5-6 ASSLKPLAGNDEQY
TRBJ2-7 . TRBV7-9 ASSLRTEDYEQY
TRBJ2-7 TRBD2 TRBV3-1 ASSRLAGPYNEQY
TRBJ2-1 . TRBV7-2 AGRGTFFSNEQF
TRBJ1-1 . TRBV27 ASSSLGNVNTEAF
TRBJ1-5 . TRBV7-2 ASSLPGLNQPQH
TRBJ1-1 TRBD1 TRBV4-3 ASSQVDGVRGGLNTEAF
TRBJ2-3 TRBD2 TRBV7-2 ASSLTSGGREDMQY
TRBJ1-2 . TRBV5-6 ASSLSEYGYT
TRBJ1-2 TRBD1 TRBV7-8 ASSLETGVTYGYT
TRBJ2-1 . TRBV12-3/TRBV12-4 ASSLDAGLSYNEQF
TRBJ2-1 TRBD1 TRBV6-5 ASSYGQGDNEQF
TRBJ1-1 . TRBV12-3/TRBV12-4 ASRNRAEAF
TRBJ2-7 TRBD2 TRBV20-1 SASGGVNFYNEQY
TRBJ2-5 . TRBV4-3 ASSEDRQETQY
TRBJ1-1 . TRBV27 ASRGPMNTEAF
TRBJ2-7 TRBD2 TRBV20-1 SARYPGGVYNEQY
TRBJ2-3 . TRBV25-1 ASRAPSTDTQY
TRBJ2-3 . TRBV11-2 ASSHRPASSDTQY
TRBJ1-1 TRBD1 TRBV7-3 ASSEQGWETEAF
TRBJ2-1 TRBD1 TRBV3-1 ASSQVYRDRFFNEQF
TRBJ2-3 TRBD2 TRBV10-3 AIKGAGGIIDTQY
TRBJ2-3 . TRBV6-6 ASGRATDTQY
TRBJ2-1 . TRBV5-1 ASSAKVENEQF
TRBJ2-3 . TRBV12-3/TRBV12-4 ASRGDSIAQY
TRBJ1-6 . TRBV12-3/TRBV12-4 ASSLAQGGTPLH
TRBJ2-3 . TRBV28 ASSNPGLTLGADTQY
TRBJ1-4 . TRBV20-1 SARDAGANEKLF
TRBJ2-1 . TRBV7-9 ASSQIPGPLGNEQF
TRBJ2-3 . TRBV20-1 SASFSRGAGSPSLTDTQY
TRBJ2-3 . TRBV7-2 ASSFLGDTQY
TRBJ2-7 TRBD1 TRBV9 ASSVAGQASSYEQY
TRBJ1-2 . TRBV27 ASRGRGYGYT
TRBJ1-1 TRBD1 TRBV10-3 AISHRGRLVNTEAF
TRBJ1-5 . TRBV20-1 SARDHARGNQPQH
TRBJ2-3 . TRBV12-3/TRBV12-4 ASSLDWASESDTQY
TRBJ1-5 . TRBV7-2 ASSLVSGANNQPQH
TRBJ2-3 . TRBV27 ASSYRGRNADTQY
TRBJ2-5 . TRBV13 ASSLGSAPLEETQY
TRBJ1-2 . TRBV12-3/TRBV12-4 ASSHARNGYT
TRBJ2-3 TRBD1 TRBV2 ASSVGQGSRGDTQY
TRBJ2-3 . TRBV9 ASSGVGGHTDTQY
TRBJ1-2 . TRBV20-1 SASKENYGYT
TRBJ1-6 . TRBV10-3 AISGGVPSPLH
TRBJ2-1 . TRBV6-1 ATRQGPFYNEQF
TRBJ2-1 . TRBV12-3/TRBV12-4 ASSDLGGDYNEQF
TRBJ2-2 TRBD1 TRBV6-1 ASSAPGQGWTGELF
TRBJ2-5 . TRBV20-1 SARGEGARQETQY
TRBJ1-2 . TRBV4-3 ASSQAMGNGYGYT
TRBJ2-1 . TRBV4-1 ASRHPSDRYNEQF